These 21 T cell receptor beta chains were all obtained from the same sample, sequenced in a study of blood T cell repertoires in COVID-19. Data came from immunoSEQ multiplex PCR; TCRdb stores just in-frame clones and leaves some out. In the table there are approximately 260,000 clones, roughly nine tenths of which are singletons. Sequenced: peripheral blood. The receptors were gathered from a man aged 50-60 years with acute or convalescent COVID-19.

This chain uses TRBV5-1 with TRBJ2-1, with 10 bases aligning to TRBD1. J gave up 3 bases and V 4 bases, and 4 bases lay outside the gene matches. The CDR3 consists of 15 residues. Germline V gene data show CDR1 as SGHRS and CDR2 as YFSETQ. The CDR3 is CASSQTGGIYNEQFF. The DNA for the CDR3 is TGCGCCAGCAGCCAGACAGGGGGCATCTACAATGAGCAGTTCTTC.

V usage is TRBV7-8 and J usage is TRBJ2-2, with 10 bases fitting TRBD2. This CDR3 region has 18 residues. Unmatched junction bases numbered 14, after V lost 5 bases and J lost 5 bases. CDR1 is SGHVS and CDR2 is FQNEAQ in the germline V gene. The CDR3 region is CASSPQPPGLAYTGELFF. As DNA, the CDR3 is TGTGCCAGCAGCCCCCAACCGCCGGGACTAGCGTATACCGGGGAGCTGTTTTTT.

This clone was counted once. V and J are TRBV7-8 and TRBJ1-1; D is undetermined. The CDR3 sequence is 12 residues long. CDR1 and CDR2 (germline): SGHVS, FQNEAQ. Trimming stripped 5 bases from V and 3 bases from J, with 7 bases between. CDR3 residues: CASSRSDTEAFF. DNA of the CDR3: TGTGCCAGCAGCCGCAGTGACACTGAAGCTTTCTTT.

V usage is TRBV18 and J usage is TRBJ1-5, with D unclear. Trimming stripped 3 bases from V and 0 bases from J, with 15 bases between. Germline CDR1 KGHSH, CDR2 LQKENI. This CDR3 comprises 17 residues. The CDR3 coding sequence is TGTGCCAGCTCACCGGATGGGTCAGCGTATAGCAATCAGCCCCAGCATTTT. Its translation: CASSPDGSAYSNQPQHF.

This clone occurred a few times. V and J are TRBV2 and TRBJ1-1; D unresolved. Trimming pared 4 bases from V and 0 bases from J, leaving 6 bases between. Per germline, CDR1 SNHLY and CDR2 FYNNEI. The CDR3 extends over 13 amino acids. The CDR3 DNA follows: TGTGCCAGCAGTGCCGAGGTGAACACTGAAGCTTTCTTT. Protein product: CASSAEVNTEAFF.

This chain connects TRBV3-1 (or the pseudogene TRBV3-2) to TRBJ1-1; the D is unclear. Trimming removed 1 base from V and 9 bases from J, with 12 bases in between. Germline assignment: CDR1 LGHDT and CDR2 YNNKEL (reference sequence). CDR3 length equals 13 residues. CDR3 DNA: TGTGCCAGCAGCCAAGGGCCGCTTCCCCAAGCTTTCTTT. This sequence encodes CASSQGPLPQAFF.

This chain uses TRBV9 with TRBJ2-3; 9 bases line up with TRBD2. The junction had 4 bases not matched to a gene; V was cut back by 4 bases and J by 1 base. There are 15 residues in the CDR3. The germline V gene encodes CDR1 SGDLS and CDR2 YYNGEE. The CDR3 reads CASSSRTSGTDTQYF. The CDR3 bases are TGTGCCAGCAGCTCTCGGACTAGCGGCACAGATACGCAGTATTTT.

This sequence joins TRBV2 and TRBJ1-2; 7 positions agree with TRBD1. CDR3 length: 16 residues. V dropped 6 bases and J dropped 5; count of bases not matched to a gene: 15. Germline V gives CDR1 SNHLY, CDR2 FYNNEI. CDR3 DNA: TGTGCCAGCAGCCCCAAGGACAGGCCAACTGGATATGGCTACACCTTC. Encoded protein: CASSPKDRPTGYGYTF.

The sample holds a few counts of this clone. The chain is built from TRBV9 and TRBJ2-3; tentative D call: TRBD1 (6 bases). Germline V gives CDR1 SGDLS, CDR2 YYNGEE. Trimming took off 0 bases at V and 3 bases at J, with 8 bases between the two ends. This CDR3 has 14 amino acids. The CDR3 DNA reads as TGTGCCAGCAGCGTAGAGGACAGAACAGATACGCAGTATTTT. Protein sequence: CASSVEDRTDTQYF.

V is TRBV2 and J is TRBJ1-6, with TRBD1 matching 9 bases. The CDR3 extends over 14 amino acids. The germline V gene encodes CDR1 SNHLY and CDR2 FYNNEI. J lost 9 bases, V lost 4 bases, and 4 bases had no gene match. DNA of the CDR3: TGTGCCAGCAGTGGGTCGACAGGGGGTTCACCCCTCCACTTT. It translates to CASSGSTGGSPLHF.

This chain joins TRBV7-6 and TRBJ1-2, with TRBD1 as a possible D gene (6 bases). This CDR3 comprises 13 residues. The V end lost 3 bases, the J end lost 4 bases, and 9 bases lay between the germline ends. Per the germline V gene, CDR1 is SGHVS and CDR2 is FNYEAQ. The CDR3 protein is CASSFTGTYGYTF. The CDR3 bases are TGTGCCAGCAGCTTCACAGGGACCTATGGCTACACCTTC.

This clone occurred a few times. V gene TRBV7-9 combines with J gene TRBJ2-5, with a possible D match to TRBD2 (5 bases). Trimming stripped 5 bases from V and 5 bases from J, with 15 bases between. This CDR3 is built from 14 residues. CDR1 SEHNR and CDR2 FQNEAQ come from the germline V gene (reference sequence). The CDR3 here is CASSTRDSWETQYF. The CDR3 nucleotides are TGTGCCAGCAGCACTCGGGATAGCTGGGAGACCCAGTACTTC.

The V call is TRBV7-9, the J call TRBJ1-5; a weak D match, TRBD1 (6 bases). This CDR3 comprises 17 residues. CDR1 and CDR2 (germline): SEHNR, FQNEAQ (reference sequence). Trimming stripped 5 bases from V and 1 base from J, with 18 bases between. The CDR3 nucleotides read TGTGCCAGCAGCCGCACAGGGAGCGAGAGGAGCAATCAGCCCCAGCATTTT. Its translation: CASSRTGSERSNQPQHF.

V and J are TRBV19 and TRBJ1-5; a weak D match, TRBD1 (6 bases). Germline CDR1 and CDR2: LNHDA and SQIVND (reference sequence). CDR3 length equals 13 residues. Trimming pared 5 bases from V and 4 bases from J, leaving 9 bases between. The CDR3 nucleotides read TGTGCCAGTAGTCCGGACAGAAATCAGCCCCAGCATTTT. This encodes CASSPDRNQPQHF.

CDR3 protein: CATKDFLGGANVLTF. The CDR3 nucleotides are TGTGCCACCAAGGACTTTCTAGGCGGGGCCAACGTCCTGACTTTC. This sequence joins TRBV19 and TRBJ2-6; a possible D gene is TRBD2 (5 bases). This CDR3 contains 15 residues. Germline CDR1 reads LNHDA; CDR2 reads SQIVND (reference sequence). V was clipped by 10 bases and J by 4 bases, with 17 bases between them.

This sequence joins TRBV2 and TRBJ2-1, with a tentative D call TRBD1 (5 bases). CDR1 and CDR2 from the germline V gene are SNHLY and FYNNEI. This CDR3 contains 14 residues. Trimming took 4 bases from V and 4 from J, leaving 11 bases between them. This CDR3 is CASSGQLTYNEQFF. The DNA of the CDR3 is TGTGCCAGCAGTGGACAGCTGACTTACAATGAGCAGTTCTTC.

This clone appeared once. The V and J genes are TRBV10-1 and TRBJ2-5, with a possible D match to TRBD2 (6 bases). CDR1 WNHNN and CDR2 SYGVQD come from the germline V gene (reference sequence). The V and J ends lost 3 bases and 3 bases respectively, with 11 bases between them. The CDR3 consists of 14 residues. The CDR3: CASSDGGPKETQYF. Here the CDR3 DNA reads TGCGCCAGCAGTGACGGGGGTCCCAAAGAGACCCAGTACTTC.

This clone was seen a single time. The CDR3 sequence is CASRLTGAYSYEQYF. CDR3 coding DNA: TGTGCCAGCAGACTGACAGGGGCTTACTCCTACGAGCAGTACTTC. This chain joins TRBV5-6 and TRBJ2-7, with 8 bases lining up with TRBD1. CDR1 is SGHDT, CDR2 YYEEEE, per germline. CDR3 size: 15 residues. With 5 bases clipped from V and 0 bases from J, the junction kept 7 bases outside the gene matches. The whole variable domain, remainder taken from reference TRBV5-6 and TRBJ2-7, is DAGVTQSPTHLIKTRGQQVTLRCSPKSGHDTVSWYQQALGQGPQFIFQYYEEEERQRGNFPDRFSGHQFPNYSSELNVNALLLGDSALYLCASRLTGAYSYEQYFGPGTRLTVT.

This clone came up once. The V call is TRBV9, the J call TRBJ2-1, with D perhaps matching TRBD1 (5 bases). The CDR3 consists of 15 residues. In germline, CDR1 is SGDLS, CDR2 YYNGEE. Trimming left V 0 bases short and J 4 bases short, with 11 bases between. DNA for the CDR3: TGTGCCAGCAGCGTAGAGGTGAAGGGGTACAATGAGCAGTTCTTC. It translates to CASSVEVKGYNEQFF. Combining the CDR3 with reference TRBV9 and TRBJ2-1 gives the whole variable domain DSGVTQTPKHLITATGQRVTLRCSPRSGDLSVYWYQQSLDQGLQFLIQYYNGEERAKGNILERFSAQQFPDLHSELNLSSLELGDSALYFCASSVEVKGYNEQFFGPGTRLTVL.

The chain is built from TRBV5-5 and TRBJ2-7; TRBD1 matches at 8 bases. V lost 3 bases, J lost 7 bases, and 12 bases stayed unmatched. This CDR3 is built from 15 residues. Looked up from germline, CDR1 is SGHKS and CDR2 is YYEKEE (reference sequence). CDR3 region: CASSSLVQGDLEQYF. CDR3 sequence (DNA): TGTGCCAGCAGCTCCCTGGTACAGGGGGATCTAGAGCAGTACTTC.

The chain carries TRBV16 and TRBJ2-7, with D tentatively TRBD1 (6 bases). The V gene lost 2 bases and the J gene lost 5 bases, with 10 bases spanning the gap. CDR1 is KGHSY, CDR2 FQNENV, per germline. The CDR3 is 13 residues long. In nucleotides, the CDR3 is TGTGCCAGCAGCCAAACAGGGTTGAACGAGCAGTACTTC. Translation: CASSQTGLNEQYF.